Each of the 2 T cell receptor beta chains below was sequenced from the same sample in a study of TIL therapy for anti-PD-1-resistant metastatic lung cancer. Sequencing used immunoSEQ v3. The protocol was immunoSEQ multiplex PCR, while the TCRdb copy is restricted to in-frame clones and leaves out a portion. The table includes tens of thousands of clones, around 78% detected once. Noted time point: pre-treatment sample, taken before nivolumab and TIL therapy. The source material was blood, sampled at baseline. The origin of the receptors is a person aged 30 to 80 with non-small cell lung cancer.

V usage is TRBV11-3 and J usage is TRBJ2-7, with a tentative D call TRBD2 (6 bases). V lost 6 bases and J lost 1, with 10 bases in between. The CDR3 is 13 amino acids. CDR1 is SGHNT, CDR2 YENEEA, per germline. The CDR3 DNA sequence: TGTGCCAGCAGTAGCGGAGGGTCCTACGAGCAGTACTTC. Translation: CASSSGGSYEQYF.

This clone was seen more than once but under ten times. The chain carries TRBV7-3 and TRBJ2-1, with a possible D match to TRBD1 (5 bases). Germline loops: CDR1 SGHTA, CDR2 FQGTGA. Trimming removed 5 bases from V and 5 bases from J, with 19 bases in between. The CDR3 is made up of 16 amino acids. The CDR3 loop is CASSDRPRTENNEQFF. The CDR3 DNA reads TGTGCCAGCAGCGACAGACCTAGGACGGAAAACAATGAGCAGTTCTTC.